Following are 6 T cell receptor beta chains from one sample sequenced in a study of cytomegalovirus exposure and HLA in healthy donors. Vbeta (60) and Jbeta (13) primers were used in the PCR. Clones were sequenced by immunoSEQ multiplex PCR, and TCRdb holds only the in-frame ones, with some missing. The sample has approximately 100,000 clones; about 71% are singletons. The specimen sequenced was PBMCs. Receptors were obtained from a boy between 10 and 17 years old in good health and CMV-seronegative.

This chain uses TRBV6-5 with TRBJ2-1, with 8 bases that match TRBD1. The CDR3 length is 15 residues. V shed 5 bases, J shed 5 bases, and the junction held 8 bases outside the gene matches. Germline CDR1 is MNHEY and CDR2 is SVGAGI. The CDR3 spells CASSPLWTGNNEQFF. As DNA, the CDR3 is TGTGCCAGCAGTCCCCTCTGGACAGGGAACAATGAGCAGTTCTTC.

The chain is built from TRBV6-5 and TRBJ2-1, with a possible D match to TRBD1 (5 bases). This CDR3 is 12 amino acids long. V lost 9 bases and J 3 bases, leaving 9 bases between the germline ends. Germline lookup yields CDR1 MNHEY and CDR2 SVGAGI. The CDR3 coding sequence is TGTGCCAGTTCTGACAGCTACAATGAGCAGTTCTTC. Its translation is CASSDSYNEQFF.

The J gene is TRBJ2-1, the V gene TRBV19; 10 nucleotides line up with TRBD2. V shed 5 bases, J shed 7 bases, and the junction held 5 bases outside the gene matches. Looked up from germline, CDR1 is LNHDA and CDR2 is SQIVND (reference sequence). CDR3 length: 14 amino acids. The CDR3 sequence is CASSLVAGGNEQFF. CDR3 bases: TGTGCCAGTAGTTTAGTAGCGGGAGGAAATGAGCAGTTCTTC.

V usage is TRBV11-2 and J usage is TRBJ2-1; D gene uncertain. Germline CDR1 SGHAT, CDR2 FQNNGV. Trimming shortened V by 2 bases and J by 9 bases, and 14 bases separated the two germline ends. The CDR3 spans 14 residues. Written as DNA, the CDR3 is TGTGCCAGCAGCTTACAAACCCATCGGAGTGAGCAGTTCTTC. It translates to CASSLQTHRSEQFF.

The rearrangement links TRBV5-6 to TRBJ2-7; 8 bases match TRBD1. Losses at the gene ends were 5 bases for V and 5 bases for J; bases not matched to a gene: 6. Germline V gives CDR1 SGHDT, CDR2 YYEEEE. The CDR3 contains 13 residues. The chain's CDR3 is CASRGRGRNEQYF. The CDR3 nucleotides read TGTGCCAGCAGGGGCAGGGGGCGGAACGAGCAGTACTTC. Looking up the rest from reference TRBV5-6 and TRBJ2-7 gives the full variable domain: DAGVTQSPTHLIKTRGQQVTLRCSPKSGHDTVSWYQQALGQGPQFIFQYYEEEERQRGNFPDRFSGHQFPNYSSELNVNALLLGDSALYLCASRGRGRNEQYFGPGTRLTVT.

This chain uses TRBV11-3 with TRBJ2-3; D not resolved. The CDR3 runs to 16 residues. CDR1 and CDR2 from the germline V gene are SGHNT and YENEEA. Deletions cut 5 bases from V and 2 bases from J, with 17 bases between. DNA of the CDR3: TGTGCCAGCAGCCCCAAGTTGTACACCGACACAGATACGCAGTATTTT. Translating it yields CASSPKLYTDTDTQYF.